This TCR beta chain was recovered during a study of T cell clonality in common variable immunodeficiency. Notes on the study in general: Fewer deletions and N-nucleotide insertions were reportedly seen in common variable immunodeficiency TCR beta sequences.

Only in-frame clones appear in the TCRdb table, and some are missing; sequencing was by immunoSEQ multiplex PCR. This sample has about 14,000 clones and no singletons, with roughly 9.5% in the ten largest. This clone was seen at least ten times. Its cognate antigen is unknown. Coverage ceases 3 residues before the CDR3 finishes, and the germline J gene fills in the end. V lost 0 bases to trimming and J lost 4 bases, with 8 bases between them. The CDR3 consists of 14 residues. Germline V CDR1 and CDR2: SGHTA, FQGTGA. The TCR was taken from a human donor with common variable immunodeficiency. J is TRBJ2-3 and V is TRBV7-3; D may be TRBD1 (5 bases). The sequenced material came from peripheral blood mononuclear cells. The sequenced CDR3 bases are TGTGCCAGCAGCTTAACGCAGGGATCAGATACG. It encodes CASSLTQGSDT. The full CDR3 protein is CASSLTQGSDTQYF.